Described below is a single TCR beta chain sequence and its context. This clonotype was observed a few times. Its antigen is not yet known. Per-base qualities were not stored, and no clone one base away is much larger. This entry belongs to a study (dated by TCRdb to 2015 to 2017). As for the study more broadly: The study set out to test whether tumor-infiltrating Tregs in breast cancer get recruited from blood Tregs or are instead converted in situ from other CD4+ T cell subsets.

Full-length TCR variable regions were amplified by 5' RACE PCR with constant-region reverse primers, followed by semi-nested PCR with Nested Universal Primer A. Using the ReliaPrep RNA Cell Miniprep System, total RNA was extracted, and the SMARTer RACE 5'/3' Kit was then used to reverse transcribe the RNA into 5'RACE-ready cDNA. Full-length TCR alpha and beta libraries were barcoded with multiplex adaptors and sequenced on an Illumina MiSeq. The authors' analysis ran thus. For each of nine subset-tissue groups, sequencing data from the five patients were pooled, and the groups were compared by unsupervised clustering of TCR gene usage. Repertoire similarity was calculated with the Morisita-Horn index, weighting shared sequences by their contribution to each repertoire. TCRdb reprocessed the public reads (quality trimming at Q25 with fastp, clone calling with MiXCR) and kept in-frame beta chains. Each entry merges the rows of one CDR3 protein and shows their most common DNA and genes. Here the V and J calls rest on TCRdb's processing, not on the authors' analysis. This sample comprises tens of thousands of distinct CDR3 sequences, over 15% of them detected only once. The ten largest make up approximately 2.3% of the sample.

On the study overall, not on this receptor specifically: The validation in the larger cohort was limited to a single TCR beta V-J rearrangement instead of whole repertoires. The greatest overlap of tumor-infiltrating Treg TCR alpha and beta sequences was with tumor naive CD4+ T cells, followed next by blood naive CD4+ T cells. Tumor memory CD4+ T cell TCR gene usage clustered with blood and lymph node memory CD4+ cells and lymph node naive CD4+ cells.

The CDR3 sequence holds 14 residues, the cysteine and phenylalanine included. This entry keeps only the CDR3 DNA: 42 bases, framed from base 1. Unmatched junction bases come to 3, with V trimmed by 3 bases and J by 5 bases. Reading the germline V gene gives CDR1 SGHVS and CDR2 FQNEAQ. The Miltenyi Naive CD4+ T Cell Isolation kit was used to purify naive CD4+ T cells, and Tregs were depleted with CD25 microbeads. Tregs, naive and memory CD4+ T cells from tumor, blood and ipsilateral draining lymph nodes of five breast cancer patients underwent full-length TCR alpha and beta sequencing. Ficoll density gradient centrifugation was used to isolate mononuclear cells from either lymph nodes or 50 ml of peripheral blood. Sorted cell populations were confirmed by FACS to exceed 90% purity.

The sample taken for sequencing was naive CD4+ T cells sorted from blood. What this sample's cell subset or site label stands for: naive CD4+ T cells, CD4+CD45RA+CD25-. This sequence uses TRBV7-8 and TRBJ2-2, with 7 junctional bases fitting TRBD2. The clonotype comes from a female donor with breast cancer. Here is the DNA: TGTGCCAGCAGCTTTGTGCGGGAGACCGGGGAGCTGTTTTTT. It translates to CASSFVRETGELFF.